Listed below are T cell receptor beta chains from one sample, sequenced in a study of blood T cells in healthy people across ages. TCRdb itself ran the 5' RACE reads through MiXCR, one entry per CDR3 protein. Among around 1,600,000 distinct CDR3 sequences listed, approximately 43% were seen once. Sequencing used blood. These receptors were collected from a woman aged 18-29 years in good health. The CDR3 runs from the conserved cysteine through the conserved F or W. A D gene is named only where the DNA matches it firmly. Expanded clones are given a class, and other clones once, few, many or no size at all.

clone_size: NA; v_call: TRBV20-1; j_call: TRBJ1-6; d_call: NA; cdr3_aa: CSARAVRGLDSPLHF; cdr3_nt: TGCAGTGCTAGAGCCGTCAGGGGCTTGGATTCACCCCTCCACTTT
clone_size: few; v_call: TRBV7-3; j_call: TRBJ1-1; d_call: NA; cdr3_aa: CASSLTMAVGTEAFF; cdr3_nt: TGTGCCAGCAGCTTAACGATGGCAGTAGGGACTGAAGCTTTCTTT
clone_size: NA; v_call: TRBV6-5; j_call: TRBJ2-3; d_call: TRBD2; cdr3_aa: CASSLAGAVETQYF; cdr3_nt: TGTGCCAGCAGCCTCGCGGGAGCGGTAGAGACGCAGTATTTT
clone_size: NA; v_call: TRBV5-1; j_call: TRBJ2-7; d_call: NA; cdr3_aa: CASSLETLYEQYF; cdr3_nt: TGCGCCAGCAGCTTGGAGACTTTGTACGAGCAGTACTTC
clone_size: NA; v_call: TRBV5-1; j_call: TRBJ1-1; d_call: TRBD1; cdr3_aa: CASSLLQGAVNTEAFF; cdr3_nt: TGTGCCAGCAGCTTGTTACAGGGGGCAGTGAACACTGAAGCTTTCTTT
clone_size: NA; v_call: TRBV6-2/TRBV6-3; j_call: TRBJ2-5; d_call: TRBD2; cdr3_aa: CASSYRRRGDQETQYF; cdr3_nt: TGTGCCAGCAGTTACCGACGGCGGGGGGACCAAGAGACCCAGTACTTC
clone_size: few; v_call: TRBV12-3/TRBV12-4; j_call: TRBJ2-7; d_call: NA; cdr3_aa: CASSHRVTYEQYF; cdr3_nt: TGTGCCAGCAGTCACCGGGTTACCTACGAGCAGTACTTC
clone_size: NA; v_call: TRBV4-3; j_call: TRBJ1-6; d_call: TRBD1; cdr3_aa: CASSQEVIGTGNSPLHF; cdr3_nt: TGCGCCAGCAGCCAAGAGGTCATCGGGACAGGGAATTCACCCCTCCACTTT
clone_size: NA; v_call: TRBV4-3; j_call: TRBJ1-2; d_call: NA; cdr3_aa: CASSQPGPPISGYTF; cdr3_nt: TGCGCCAGCAGCCAACCGGGGCCCCCTATTAGTGGCTACACCTTC
clone_size: few; v_call: TRBV6-2/TRBV6-3; j_call: TRBJ2-3; d_call: TRBD2; cdr3_aa: CASTPTSGRATDTQYF; cdr3_nt: TGTGCCAGCACGCCCACTAGCGGGAGGGCAACAGATACGCAGTATTTT
clone_size: NA; v_call: TRBV7-3; j_call: TRBJ2-1; d_call: NA; cdr3_aa: CASSQTGLNNEQFF; cdr3_nt: TGTGCCAGCAGCCAAACTGGACTCAACAATGAGCAGTTCTTC
clone_size: NA; v_call: TRBV20-1; j_call: TRBJ2-7; d_call: NA; cdr3_aa: CSEPKIGGSYNEQYF; cdr3_nt: TGCAGTGAGCCAAAGATAGGCGGCTCCTACAATGAGCAGTACTTC
clone_size: NA; v_call: TRBV2; j_call: TRBJ2-1; d_call: TRBD2; cdr3_aa: CASSTSGGLNEQFF; cdr3_nt: TGTGCCAGCAGTACTAGCGGGGGGCTGAATGAGCAGTTCTTC
clone_size: NA; v_call: TRBV5-5; j_call: TRBJ1-4; d_call: NA; cdr3_aa: CASSWGQTNEKLFF; cdr3_nt: TGTGCCAGCAGCTGGGGACAAACTAATGAAAAACTGTTTTTT
clone_size: NA; v_call: TRBV9; j_call: TRBJ1-1; d_call: NA; cdr3_aa: CASSVEMNTEAFF; cdr3_nt: TGTGCCAGCAGCGTGGAGATGAACACTGAAGCTTTCTTT
clone_size: NA; v_call: TRBV7-9; j_call: TRBJ2-2; d_call: NA; cdr3_aa: CASSRVAGTPGELFF; cdr3_nt: TGTGCCAGCAGTCGCGTGGCGGGAACACCCGGGGAGCTGTTTTTT
clone_size: NA; v_call: TRBV20-1; j_call: TRBJ2-1; d_call: TRBD2; cdr3_aa: CSASSGAYNEQFF; cdr3_nt: TGCAGTGCTTCGAGCGGGGCCTACAATGAGCAGTTCTTC
clone_size: NA; v_call: TRBV24-1; j_call: TRBJ2-1; d_call: TRBD1; cdr3_aa: CATSDGVGRGRLNNEQFF; cdr3_nt: TGTGCCACCAGTGATGGGGTTGGCAGGGGGCGGTTGAACAATGAGCAGTTCTTC
clone_size: NA; v_call: TRBV20-1; j_call: TRBJ2-2; d_call: NA; cdr3_aa: CSARDHPSGELFF; cdr3_nt: TGCAGTGCTCGGGACCACCCTTCCGGGGAGCTGTTTTTT
clone_size: NA; v_call: TRBV27; j_call: TRBJ2-2; d_call: TRBD2; cdr3_aa: CAHWGGVAPNTGELFF; cdr3_nt: TGTGCCCACTGGGGGGGAGTAGCCCCGAACACCGGGGAGCTGTTTTTT
clone_size: NA; v_call: TRBV5-5; j_call: TRBJ2-3; d_call: NA; cdr3_aa: CASSQADLSTDTQYF; cdr3_nt: TGTGCCAGCAGCCAGGCTGATCTTTCCACAGATACGCAGTATTTT
clone_size: NA; v_call: TRBV7-9; j_call: TRBJ2-7; d_call: NA; cdr3_aa: CASSFRVEEQYF; cdr3_nt: TGTGCCAGCAGCTTCCGAGTGGAGGAGCAGTACTTC
clone_size: NA; v_call: TRBV4-3; j_call: TRBJ2-1; d_call: TRBD2; cdr3_aa: CASSQDEAGRDKQFF; cdr3_nt: TGCGCCAGCAGCCAAGACGAGGCAGGGAGGGATAAGCAGTTCTTC
clone_size: NA; v_call: TRBV11-2; j_call: TRBJ2-7; d_call: NA; cdr3_aa: CVSSLDRQGEAQYF; cdr3_nt: TGTGTCAGCAGCTTAGATCGTCAGGGGGAGGCCCAGTACTTC